The following is a T cell receptor (beta chain) sequence with its context. PCR employed 60 Vbeta and 13 Jbeta primers. Produced via immunoSEQ multiplex PCR; TCRdb's table is partial and in-frame only. The repertoire holds over 90,000 clones, with 65% to 75% as singletons. The sample originates from a study of cytomegalovirus exposure and HLA in healthy donors. CDR3 length: 12 amino acids. CDR1 LNHNV and CDR2 YYDKDF come from the germline V gene (reference sequence). V is TRBV15 and J is TRBJ2-5; D gene unclear. The better agreement between TRBJ2-7 and the DNA end casts doubt on the J call. Sequencing input: PBMCs. This receptor was identified in a woman in her 70s in good health and CMV-seropositive. CDR3 loop: CATSRDRYEQYF. The CDR3 region has the DNA TGTGCCACCAGCAGAGATCGGTACGAGCAGTACTTC.